These 7 T cell receptor beta chains were all obtained from the same sample, sequenced in a study of post-analysis software for immune sequencing data. Which antigens these TCRs recognize remains unknown. Presence of unique molecular identifiers characterized the TCR beta cDNA libraries. TCRdb reprocessed the PCR reads with MiXCR, giving one entry per CDR3 protein. This sample has about half a million distinct CDR3 sequences, with approximately 34% found just once. Study conclusions and caveats: Roughly 5 TRBV segments (TRBV5-6, TRBV5-1 and TRBV20-1 among them) occurred more frequently in patients than in controls.

The sample comprised blood. These TCRs come from a girl aged 2 to 17 with multiple sclerosis.

The chain employs TRBV12-3 or TRBV12-4 and TRBJ2-7; 7 bases align to TRBD1. This CDR3 comprises 15 residues. With 5 bases clipped from V and 11 bases from J, the junction kept 18 bases outside the gene matches. Here the CDR3 DNA reads TGTGCCAGCAGTCTCCGGGCCCTACGGACAGGCGGCGAGTACTTC. Protein sequence: CASSLRALRTGGEYF.

This chain uses TRBV6-1 with TRBJ2-1; 14 nucleotides agree with TRBD2. This CDR3 contains 19 residues. The germline V gene has CDR1 MNHNS and CDR2 SASEGT. Unmatched junction bases numbered 12, after V lost 6 bases and J lost 2 bases. The CDR3 nucleotides are TGTGCCAGCAGCGGGACTAGCGGGGGAAACGGCGTAACCTACAATGAGCAGTTCTTC. Residues: CASSGTSGGNGVTYNEQFF.

This chain connects TRBV25-1 to TRBJ2-5; D tentatively reads TRBD1 or TRBD2 (5 bases each). From germline, CDR1 is MGHDK and CDR2 SYGVNS. The V gene lost 1 base and the J gene lost 1 base, with 10 bases spanning the gap. The CDR3 is made up of 15 amino acids. DNA for the CDR3: TGTGCCAGCAGTGAATGGGGGAGCTCCCAAGAGACCCAGTACTTC. Encoded protein: CASSEWGSSQETQYF.

This clonotype was picked up a small number of times. The chain has TRBV2 and TRBJ2-1; 7 bases are a match to TRBD2. J gave up 5 bases and V 3 bases, and 4 bases lay outside the gene matches. Germline lookup yields CDR1 SNHLY and CDR2 FYNNEI. This CDR3 region has 14 residues. CDR3 sequence (DNA): TGTGCCAGCAGTGACGGACTAGTTAACAATGAGCAGTTCTTC. It is translated as CASSDGLVNNEQFF.

A remark on this clonotype: One junction end does not reproduce the germline sequence, and a read error may be involved. This sequence joins TRBV20-1 and TRBJ2-1; D tentatively reads TRBD1 or TRBD2 (6 bases each). CDR1 is DFQATT, CDR2 SNEGSKA, per germline (reference sequence). CDR3 length: 19 residues. The chain's CDR3 is CSARGPGGYGGSIPDEQFF. As DNA, the CDR3 is TGCAGTGCAAGAGGCCCCGGAGGCTACGGGGGCTCGATACCCGATGAGCAGTTCTTC.

The gene calls are TRBV5-6 and TRBJ2-7; D possibly uses TRBD1 or TRBD2 (5 bases each). Trimming stripped 0 bases from V and 1 base from J, with 14 bases between. The CDR3 is 16 amino acids. CDR1 SGHDT and CDR2 YYEEEE come from the germline V gene. CDR3 region: CASSLEAPRGSYEQYF. Written as DNA, the CDR3 is TGTGCCAGCAGCTTGGAGGCCCCGAGGGGATCCTACGAGCAGTACTTC.

This sequence joins TRBV29-1 and TRBJ2-3; 9 bases align to TRBD2. The length of the CDR3 is 15 residues. Germline loops: CDR1 SQVTM, CDR2 ANQGSEA. Trimming at V came to 3 bases and at J to 2 bases, leaving 6 bases not matched to a gene. The CDR3 reads CSVDGTSLSTDTQYF. The CDR3 bases are TGCAGCGTTGACGGGACTAGCCTTTCCACAGATACGCAGTATTTT.